The 8 T cell receptor beta chains listed next were all sequenced from one sample in a study of PD-1 blockade in classical Hodgkin lymphoma. Each patient's relapse followed autologous stem cell transplantation, and brentuximab vedotin exposure varied. Assay: immunoSEQ multiplex PCR; the TCRdb copy retains only in-frame clones and omits some. This table has about 23,000 clones, around 64% appearing once. The sample here was peripheral blood mononuclear cells (PBMCs), taken at baseline. All receptors come from a human donor with classical Hodgkin lymphoma.

V gene TRBV28 combines with J gene TRBJ1-1; maybe TRBD1 (5 bases). Trimming removed 3 bases at V and 0 bases at J, with 26 bases between. This CDR3 comprises 20 residues. Germline lookup yields CDR1 MDHEN and CDR2 SYDVKM. The CDR3 DNA reads as TGTGCCAGCAGTTTTACCCACCCGGGACCTCGGACGGTTGTGAACACTGAAGCTTTCTTT. Translated, it gives CASSFTHPGPRTVVNTEAFF.

The chain uses TRBV27 and TRBJ2-7; D might be TRBD1 or TRBD2, each matching 5 bases. Germline assignment: CDR1 MNHEY and CDR2 SMNVEV (reference sequence). The CDR3 contains 16 residues. Trimming stripped 5 bases from V and 3 bases from J, with 20 bases between. CDR3 sequence (DNA): TGTGCCAGCAGTGAACGATCCGGGGCTGAGGTCTACGAGCAGTACTTC. Protein product: CASSERSGAEVYEQYF.

This clone was observed a few times. The chain has TRBV7-9 and TRBJ2-2; the D gene is possibly TRBD1 (6 bases). The ends were cut back, 4 bases at V and 1 base at J, with 13 bases in the middle. Germline CDR1 is SEHNR and CDR2 is FQNEAQ (reference sequence). The CDR3 spans 16 residues. The CDR3 coding sequence is TGTGCCAGCAGCTCTAAGGCCAGGGGGAACACCGGGGAGCTGTTTTTT. Translated: CASSSKARGNTGELFF.

This clone came up once. The CDR3 bases are TGTGCCAGCAGCTTAGCGCTGGGGGGAGGTTACGAGCAGTACGTC. This encodes CASSLALGGGYEQYV. This rearrangement joins TRBV7-6 to TRBJ2-7; TRBD2 is a possible D gene (6 bases). V lost 0 bases and J lost 4, with 13 bases in between. The CDR3 is 15 amino acids. CDR1 and CDR2 (germline): SGHVS, FNYEAQ.

The chain couples TRBV6-5 to TRBJ1-2; maybe TRBD1 (5 bases). The CDR3 is made up of 12 amino acids. V shed 5 bases and J shed 8 bases, with 12 bases lying between them. The germline V gene encodes CDR1 MNHEY and CDR2 SVGAGI. The CDR3 sequence: CASSIQGGGYTF. DNA of the CDR3: TGTGCCAGCAGTATCCAGGGTGGCGGCTACACCTTC.

The genes are TRBV7-2 and TRBJ1-6; possibly TRBD1 for D (5 bases). This CDR3 is built from 17 residues. Trimming removed 2 bases from V and 7 bases from J, with 18 bases in between. CDR1 SGHTA and CDR2 FQGNSA come from the germline V gene. As DNA, the CDR3 is TGTGCCAGCAGCTTAACTTCTGCTGGGACGAAGAATTCACCCCTCCACTTT. Translating gives CASSLTSAGTKNSPLHF.

The genes are TRBV5-1 and TRBJ1-1; unclear D gene. Looked up from germline, CDR1 is SGHRS and CDR2 is YFSETQ. The CDR3 spans 14 residues. Trimming shortened V by 2 bases and J by 0 bases, and 8 bases separated the two germline ends. CDR3 DNA sequence: TGCGCCAGCAGCTTCCGGGCCTTGAACACTGAAGCTTTCTTT. Encoded protein: CASSFRALNTEAFF.

CDR3 protein: CASSLRGGTDTQYF. The CDR3 nucleotides are TGTGCCAGCAGCTTAAGGGGAGGCACAGATACGCAGTATTTT. This chain joins TRBV7-2 and TRBJ2-3; D is tentatively TRBD1 or TRBD2 (5 bases each). From germline, CDR1 is SGHTA and CDR2 FQGNSA. This CDR3 has 14 amino acids. V lost 2 bases and J lost 1, with 7 bases in between.